This T cell receptor (beta chain) originates from a study of blood T cell repertoires in COVID-19. V was clipped by 4 bases and J by 4 bases; unmatched bases: 16. The CDR3 extends over 18 amino acids. Germline CDR1 and CDR2: SGHDN and FVKESK. In the authors' methods: Cell counts per sample came from amplifying reference gene primers. Method: immunoSEQ multiplex PCR; TCRdb's copy keeps in-frame clones and lacks some. V, J and clone size are taken as reported in that table, and D and trimming were inferred from the DNA itself. The profile shows roughly 250,000 clones, about 80% of them singletons. Sequenced input: peripheral blood. This clonotype was obtained from a woman older than 75 with acute or convalescent COVID-19. The chain has TRBV14 and TRBJ2-1; 7 bases agree with TRBD2. The CDR3 region has the DNA TGTGCCAGCAGCCTACGACTCGGCGCTAGCGGATATTACAATGAGCAGTTCTTC. Translated, it gives CASSLRLGASGYYNEQFF.